This T cell receptor beta chain was recovered during a study of blood T cell repertoires in COVID-19. Germline lookup yields CDR1 SGHNT and CDR2 YYREEE (reference sequence). The J segment lost 6 bases and the V segment lost 2 bases, leaving 9 bases of the junction unmatched. This CDR3 has 15 residues. Original data processing: Quantification of nucleated cells was approximated via reference gene primer amplification. Clones were sequenced by immunoSEQ multiplex PCR, and TCRdb holds only the in-frame ones, with some missing. V, J and clone size are taken as reported in that table, and D and trimming were inferred from the DNA itself. Of 130,000 or so clones in the sample, roughly 79% were seen once.

The receptor's source is a human donor in a cohort sampled during active COVID-19. The sequencing input was peripheral blood. This rearrangement joins TRBV5-4 to TRBJ2-7; 9 bases fit TRBD1. In DNA form, the CDR3 reads TGTGCCAGCAGCTTAACCGGGACAGGGTCCGGCGAGCAGTACTTC. It translates to CASSLTGTGSGEQYF.